This T cell receptor beta chain was identified during a study of spatial heterogeneity in lung cancer. Specified time point: sample taken at primary tumor resection. Samples were donated by 72 untreated early-stage non-small cell lung cancer patients. From the 5' RACE reads, TCRdb called clonotypes with MiXCR, one entry per CDR3 protein. The sample holds about 4,000 distinct CDR3 sequences, about 8.1% seen once. By share, this clonotype ranks as medium-sized. The length of the CDR3 is 15 residues. The germline CDR1 and CDR2 sequences are SEHNR and FQNEAQ (reference sequence). Trimming cost V 1 base and J 5 bases; bases outside gene matches: 4.

Sequenced here: normal lung tissue next to the tumor, sampled at surgery. The source is a female donor with early-stage non-small cell lung cancer. The chain uses TRBV7-9 and TRBJ2-5; 10 nucleotides line up with TRBD2. The chain's CDR3 is CASSLVVAGGETQYF. In DNA, the CDR3 is TGTGCCAGCAGCTTAGTGGTAGCGGGAGGCGAGACCCAGTACTTC.